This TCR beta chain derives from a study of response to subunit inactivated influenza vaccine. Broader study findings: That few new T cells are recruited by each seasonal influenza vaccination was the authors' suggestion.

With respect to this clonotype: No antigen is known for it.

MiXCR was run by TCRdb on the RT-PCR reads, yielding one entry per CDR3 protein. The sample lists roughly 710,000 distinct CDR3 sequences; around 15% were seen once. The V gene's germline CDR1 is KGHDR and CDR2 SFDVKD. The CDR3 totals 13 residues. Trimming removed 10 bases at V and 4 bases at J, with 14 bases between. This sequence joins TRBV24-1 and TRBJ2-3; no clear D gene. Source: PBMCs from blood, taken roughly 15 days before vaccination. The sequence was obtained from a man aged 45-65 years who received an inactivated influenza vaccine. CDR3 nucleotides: TGTGCCACGACGGACCACTTCGCAGATACGCAGTATTTT. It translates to CATTDHFADTQYF.